The clone carrying this T cell receptor (beta chain) has only a few counts. The antigen remains undetermined. Expressed TCRB transcripts got sequenced, as all isolated RNA was reverse transcribed. Assay: immunoSEQ multiplex PCR; the TCRdb copy retains only in-frame clones and omits some. The sample carries a few hundred thousand clones, around 10% recorded once. The sample comes from a study of beta chain features in type 1 diabetes. Study-level points and caveats: TCRB CDR3s were moderately but significantly shorter in Type 1 diabetes patients in all four CD4+ subsets.

Per the germline V gene, CDR1 is SGHRS and CDR2 is YFSETQ. Trimming left V 0 bases short and J 1 base short, with 4 bases between. The CDR3 has 14 amino acids. The source is a man aged 25-45 years with type 1 diabetes. Sample: central memory CD4+ T cells from blood. This rearrangement joins TRBV5-1 to TRBJ2-2; no clear D. The CDR3, as DNA: TGCGCCAGCAGCTTGGACGTGAACACCGGGGAGCTGTTTTTT. It specifies CASSLDVNTGELFF.